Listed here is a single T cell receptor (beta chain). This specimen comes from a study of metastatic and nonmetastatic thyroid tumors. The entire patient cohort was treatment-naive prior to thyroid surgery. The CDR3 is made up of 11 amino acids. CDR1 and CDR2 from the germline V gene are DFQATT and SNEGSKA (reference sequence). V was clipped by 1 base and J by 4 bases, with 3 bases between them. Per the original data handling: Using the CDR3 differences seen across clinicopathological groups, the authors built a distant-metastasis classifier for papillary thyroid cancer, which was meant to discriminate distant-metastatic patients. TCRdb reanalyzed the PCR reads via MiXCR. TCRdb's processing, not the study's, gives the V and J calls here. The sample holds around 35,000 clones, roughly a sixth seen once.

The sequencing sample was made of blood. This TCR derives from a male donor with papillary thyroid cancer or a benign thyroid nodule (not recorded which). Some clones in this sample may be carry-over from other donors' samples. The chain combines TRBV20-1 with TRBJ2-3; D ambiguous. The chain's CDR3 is CSARVSDTQYF. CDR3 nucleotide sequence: TGCAGTGCTAGAGTATCAGATACGCAGTATTTT.